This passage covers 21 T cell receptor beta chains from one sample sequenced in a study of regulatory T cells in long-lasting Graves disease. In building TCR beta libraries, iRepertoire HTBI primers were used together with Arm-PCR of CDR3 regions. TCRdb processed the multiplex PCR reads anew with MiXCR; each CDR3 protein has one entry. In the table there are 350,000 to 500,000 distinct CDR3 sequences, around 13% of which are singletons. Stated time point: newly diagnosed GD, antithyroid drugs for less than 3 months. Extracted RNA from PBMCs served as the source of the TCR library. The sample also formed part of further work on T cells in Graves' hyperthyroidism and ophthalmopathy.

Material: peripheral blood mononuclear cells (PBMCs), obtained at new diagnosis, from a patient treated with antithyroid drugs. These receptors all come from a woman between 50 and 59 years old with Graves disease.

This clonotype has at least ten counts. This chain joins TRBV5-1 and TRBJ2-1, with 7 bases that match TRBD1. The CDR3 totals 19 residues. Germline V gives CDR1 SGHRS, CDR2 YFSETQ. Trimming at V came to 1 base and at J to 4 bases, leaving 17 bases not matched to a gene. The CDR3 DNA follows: TGCGCCAGCAGCTTGTGGGCCAAGGCAGGGGGTCTATCTTACAATGAGCAGTTCTTC. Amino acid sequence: CASSLWAKAGGLSYNEQFF.

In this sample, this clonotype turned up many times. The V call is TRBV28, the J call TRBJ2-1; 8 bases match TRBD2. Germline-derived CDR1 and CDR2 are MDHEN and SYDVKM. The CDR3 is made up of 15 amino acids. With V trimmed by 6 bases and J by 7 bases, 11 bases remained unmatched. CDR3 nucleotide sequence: TGTGCCAGCAGACCGGGACTAGAGAGTTGGAATGAGCAGTTCTTC. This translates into CASRPGLESWNEQFF.

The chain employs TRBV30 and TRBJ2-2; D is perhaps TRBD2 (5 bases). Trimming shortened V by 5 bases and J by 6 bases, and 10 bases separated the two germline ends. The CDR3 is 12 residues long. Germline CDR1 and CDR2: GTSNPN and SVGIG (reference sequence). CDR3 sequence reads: CAWGRDAGELFF. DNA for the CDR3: TGTGCCTGGGGGAGAGACGCCGGGGAGCTGTTTTTT.

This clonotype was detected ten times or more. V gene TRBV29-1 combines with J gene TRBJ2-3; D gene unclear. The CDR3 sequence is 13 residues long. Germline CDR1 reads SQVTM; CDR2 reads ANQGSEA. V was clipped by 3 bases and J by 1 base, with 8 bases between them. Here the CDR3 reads CSVDGIGTDTQYF. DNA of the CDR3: TGCAGCGTTGATGGGATTGGCACAGATACGCAGTATTTT.

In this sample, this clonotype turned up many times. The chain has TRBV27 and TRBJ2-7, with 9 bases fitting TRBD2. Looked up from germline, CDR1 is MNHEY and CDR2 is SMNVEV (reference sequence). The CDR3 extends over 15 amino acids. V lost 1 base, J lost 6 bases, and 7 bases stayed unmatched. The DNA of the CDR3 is TGTGCCAGCAGTTTATTGGGCGGGAGGGTGGCCGAGCAGTACTTC. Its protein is CASSLLGGRVAEQYF.

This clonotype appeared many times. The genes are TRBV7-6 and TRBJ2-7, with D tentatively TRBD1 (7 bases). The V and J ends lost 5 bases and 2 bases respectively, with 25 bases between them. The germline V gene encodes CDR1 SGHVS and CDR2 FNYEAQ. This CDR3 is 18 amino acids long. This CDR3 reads CASSAGTAAGTHPYEQYF. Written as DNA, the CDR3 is TGTGCCAGCAGCGCTGGGACAGCCGCCGGGACTCACCCCTACGAGCAGTACTTC. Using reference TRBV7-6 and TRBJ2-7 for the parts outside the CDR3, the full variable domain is GAGVSQSPRYKVTKRGQDVALRCDPISGHVSLYWYRQALGQGPEFLTYFNYEAQQDKSGLPNDRFSAERPEGSISTLTIQRTEQRDSAMYRCASSAGTAAGTHPYEQYFGPGTRLTVT.

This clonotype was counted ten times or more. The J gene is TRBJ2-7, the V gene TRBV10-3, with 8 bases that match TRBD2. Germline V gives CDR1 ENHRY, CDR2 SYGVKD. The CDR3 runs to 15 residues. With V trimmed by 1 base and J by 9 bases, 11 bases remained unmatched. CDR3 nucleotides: TGTGCCATCAGTGAGTTAGCGGGGCCGGACGTCGTGCAGTACTTC. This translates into CAISELAGPDVVQYF.

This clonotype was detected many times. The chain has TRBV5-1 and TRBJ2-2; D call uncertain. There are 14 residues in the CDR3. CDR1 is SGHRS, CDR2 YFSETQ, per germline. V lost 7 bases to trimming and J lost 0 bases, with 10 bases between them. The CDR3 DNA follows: TGCGCCAGCCAGTCCAACGCGAACACCGGGGAGCTGTTTTTT. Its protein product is CASQSNANTGELFF.

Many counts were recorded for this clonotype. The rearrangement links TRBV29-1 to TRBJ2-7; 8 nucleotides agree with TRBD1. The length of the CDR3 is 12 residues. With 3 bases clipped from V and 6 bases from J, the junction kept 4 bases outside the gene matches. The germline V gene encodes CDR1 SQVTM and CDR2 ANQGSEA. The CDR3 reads CSVDGQGSEQYF. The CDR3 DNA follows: TGCAGCGTTGACGGACAGGGATCCGAGCAGTACTTC.

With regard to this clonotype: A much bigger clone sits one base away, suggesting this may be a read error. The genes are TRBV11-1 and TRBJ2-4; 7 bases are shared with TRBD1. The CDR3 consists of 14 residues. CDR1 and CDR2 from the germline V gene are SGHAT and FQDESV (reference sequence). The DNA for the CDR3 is TGTGCCAGCAGCCAACCCCAGGGGGTGTCTGGCTACGCCTTC. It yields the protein CASSQPQGVSGYAF.

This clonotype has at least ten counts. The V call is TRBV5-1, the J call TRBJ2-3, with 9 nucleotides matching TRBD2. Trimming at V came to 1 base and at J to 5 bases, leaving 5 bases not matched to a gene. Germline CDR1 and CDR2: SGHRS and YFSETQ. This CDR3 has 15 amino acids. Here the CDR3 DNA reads TGCGCCAGCAGCTTGTGGACTAGCGCTGGAGATACGCAGTATTTT. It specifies CASSLWTSAGDTQYF.

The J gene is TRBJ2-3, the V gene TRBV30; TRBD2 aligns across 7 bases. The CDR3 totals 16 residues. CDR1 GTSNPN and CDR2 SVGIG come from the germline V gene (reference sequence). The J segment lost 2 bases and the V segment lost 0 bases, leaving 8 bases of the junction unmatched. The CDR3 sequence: CAWSVGLADFTDTQYF. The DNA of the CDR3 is TGTGCCTGGAGTGTAGGCCTAGCGGATTTCACAGATACGCAGTATTTT.

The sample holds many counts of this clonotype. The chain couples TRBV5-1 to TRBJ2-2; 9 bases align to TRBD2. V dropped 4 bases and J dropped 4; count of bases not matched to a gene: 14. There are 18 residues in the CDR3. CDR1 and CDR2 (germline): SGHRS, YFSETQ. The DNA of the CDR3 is TGCGCCAGCAGCCCCCTGGGCGGGGCTAGCGGGGTCACCGGGGAGCTGTTTTTT. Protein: CASSPLGGASGVTGELFF.

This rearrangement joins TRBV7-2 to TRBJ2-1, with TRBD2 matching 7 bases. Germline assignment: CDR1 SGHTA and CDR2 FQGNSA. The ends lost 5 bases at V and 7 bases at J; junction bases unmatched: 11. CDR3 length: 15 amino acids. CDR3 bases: TGTGCCAGCAGCATTAGAGAGGGAGGGAGGAATGAGCAGTTCTTC. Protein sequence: CASSIREGGRNEQFF.

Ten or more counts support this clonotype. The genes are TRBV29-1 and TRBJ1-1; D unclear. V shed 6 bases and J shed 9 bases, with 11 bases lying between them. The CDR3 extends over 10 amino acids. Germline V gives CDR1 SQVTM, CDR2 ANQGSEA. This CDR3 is CSVRTAKAFF. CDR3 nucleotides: TGCAGCGTACGGACGGCCAAAGCTTTCTTT. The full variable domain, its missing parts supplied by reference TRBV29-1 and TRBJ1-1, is SAVISQKPSRDICQRGTSLTIQCQVDSQVTMMFWYRQQPGQSLTLIATANQGSEATYESGFVIDKFPISRPNLTFSTLTVSNMSPEDSSIYLCSVRTAKAFFGQGTRLTVV.

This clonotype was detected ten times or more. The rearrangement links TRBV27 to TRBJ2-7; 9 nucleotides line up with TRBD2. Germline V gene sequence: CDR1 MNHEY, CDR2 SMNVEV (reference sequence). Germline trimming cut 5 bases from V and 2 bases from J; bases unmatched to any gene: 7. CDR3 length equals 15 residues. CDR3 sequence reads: CASSPRGLAPYEQYF. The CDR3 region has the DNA TGTGCCAGCAGTCCAAGGGGACTAGCTCCCTACGAGCAGTACTTC.

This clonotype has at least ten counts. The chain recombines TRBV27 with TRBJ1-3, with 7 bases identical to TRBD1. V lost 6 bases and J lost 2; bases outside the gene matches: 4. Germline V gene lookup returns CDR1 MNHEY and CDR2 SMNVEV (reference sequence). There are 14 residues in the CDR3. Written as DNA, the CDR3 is TGTGCCAGCAGGCCTACAGGGGCTGGAAACACCATATATTTT. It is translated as CASRPTGAGNTIYF.

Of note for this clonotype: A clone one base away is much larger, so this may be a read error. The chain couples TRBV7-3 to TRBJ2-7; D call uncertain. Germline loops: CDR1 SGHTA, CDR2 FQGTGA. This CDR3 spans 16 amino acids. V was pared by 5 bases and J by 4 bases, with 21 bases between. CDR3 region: CASSPARSAGPYEQYF. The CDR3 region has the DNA TGTGCCAGCAGCCCAGCTCGTAGTGCCGGGCCTTACGAGCAGTACTTC.

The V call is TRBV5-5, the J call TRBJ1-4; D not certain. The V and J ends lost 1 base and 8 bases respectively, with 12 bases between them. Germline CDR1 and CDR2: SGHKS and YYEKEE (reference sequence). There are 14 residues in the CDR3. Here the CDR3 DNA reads TGTGCCAGCAGCTTGTGGGTCGCGAGGGAAAAACTGTTTTTT. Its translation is CASSLWVAREKLFF.

CDR3 bases: TGTGCCAGCAGCACTCCTGACAGGTTCTACGAGCAGTACTTC. This sequence encodes CASSTPDRFYEQYF. The chain carries TRBV7-9 and TRBJ2-7; weak D call: TRBD1 (6 bases). The V end lost 5 bases, the J end lost 3 bases, and 14 bases lay between the germline ends. Germline V gene lookup returns CDR1 SEHNR and CDR2 FQNEAQ (reference sequence). This CDR3 has 14 amino acids.

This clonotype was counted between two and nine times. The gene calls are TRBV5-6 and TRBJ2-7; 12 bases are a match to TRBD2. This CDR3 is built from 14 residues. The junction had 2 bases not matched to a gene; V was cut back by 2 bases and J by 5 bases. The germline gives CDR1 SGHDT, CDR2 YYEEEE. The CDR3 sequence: CASSFWTSGNEQYF. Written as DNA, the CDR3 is TGTGCCAGCAGCTTTTGGACTAGCGGGAACGAGCAGTACTTC.